The source of this T cell receptor beta chain is a study of identical twins. Broader study findings: Compared with unrelated sharing, twin-shared out-of-frame alpha sequences had more low-probability sequences. Modelling underestimated the level of out-of-frame TCR alpha sharing observed in monozygotic twins.

A note on this clonotype: The antigen is not known.

Unique molecular identifiers were present on the cDNA, which also gained a universal primer site by template switching. MiXCR was run by TCRdb on the 5' RACE reads, yielding one entry per CDR3 protein. The sample has about 700,000 distinct CDR3 sequences, 8.6% seen once. Germline CDR1 and CDR2: MNHEY and SVGEGT. This CDR3 is 15 amino acids long. V was pared by 6 bases and J by 3 bases, with 15 bases between. The sample was also reused in another study, on yellow fever vaccine responses in identical twins.

The chain couples TRBV6-2 or TRBV6-3 to TRBJ2-1, with D perhaps given as TRBD1 or TRBD2 (5 bases each). The sample taken for sequencing was PBMCs. The TCR originated in a woman aged 18-29 years in good health. The CDR3 loop reads CASRRVTVNYNEQFF. The CDR3 nucleotides read TGTGCCAGCAGGAGGGTGACAGTTAACTACAATGAGCAGTTCTTC.